The present T cell receptor (beta chain) was sequenced within a study of long-term antiretroviral therapy in people with HIV. This clone was seen more than once but under ten times. The antigen is unknown. The V and J ends lost 5 bases and 4 bases, in that order; junction bases with no gene match: 13. The CDR3 loop spans 16 amino acids. The germline gives CDR1 SGHTA, CDR2 FQGNSA. Regarding the study as a whole: Older ART regimens were possibly in use when the blood was collected between the mid-2000s and the late 2010s.

Version v3.0 of the immunoSEQ assay ran at survey level. Sequencing used immunoSEQ multiplex PCR; TCRdb keeps in-frame clones, though not all of them. The top ten clones hold roughly 5.6% of a sample with some 40,000 clones, over 80% of them seen once. Sequencing was performed on unsorted PBMCs, taken 1.5 years after starting antiretroviral therapy. The sequence was obtained from a man in his late teens or twenties with HIV. The chain joins TRBV7-2 to TRBJ2-7; TRBD1 matches 8 bases. In DNA, the CDR3 is TGTGCCAGCAGCCCAGGGTTGGCAGGGGGCTGGTACGAGCAGTACTTC. Encoded protein: CASSPGLAGGWYEQYF.